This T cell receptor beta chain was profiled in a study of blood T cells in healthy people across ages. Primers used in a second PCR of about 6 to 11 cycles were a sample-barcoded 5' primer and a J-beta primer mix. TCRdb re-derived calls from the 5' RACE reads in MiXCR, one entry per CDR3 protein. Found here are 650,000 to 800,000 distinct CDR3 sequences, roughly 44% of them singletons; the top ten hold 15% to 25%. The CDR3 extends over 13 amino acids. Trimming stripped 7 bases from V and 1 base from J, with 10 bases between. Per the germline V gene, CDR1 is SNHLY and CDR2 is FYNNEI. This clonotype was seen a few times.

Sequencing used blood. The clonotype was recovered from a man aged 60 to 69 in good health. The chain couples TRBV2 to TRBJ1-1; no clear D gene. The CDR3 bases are TGTGCCAGCAAAGCGGAACAGAACACTGAAGCTTTCTTT. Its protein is CASKAEQNTEAFF. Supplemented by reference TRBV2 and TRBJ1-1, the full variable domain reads EPEVTQTPSHQVTQMGQEVILRCVPISNHLYFYWYRQILGQKVEFLVSFYNNEISEKSEIFDDQFSVERPDGSNFTLKIRSTKLEDSAMYFCASKAEQNTEAFFGQGTRLTVV.